Below, 16 T cell receptor beta chains from the same sample are listed, as sequenced in a study of blood T cell repertoires in COVID-19. Repertoires were generated with immunoSEQ multiplex PCR, while TCRdb's copy carries only in-frame clones and drops some. The sample shows some 200,000 clones, around 84% of them seen only once. The specimen sequenced was PBMCs or T cells enriched from blood (not recorded which). These TCRs come from a woman between 40 and 55 years old with acute COVID-19.

This sequence joins TRBV7-2 and TRBJ1-2; a weak D match, TRBD1 (5 bases). Per the germline V gene, CDR1 is SGHTA and CDR2 is FQGNSA. This CDR3 spans 15 amino acids. With 5 bases removed from V and 4 bases from J, the gap between germline ends came to 17 bases. CDR3 nucleotides: TGTGCCAGCAGCCCCACGGGGGGGGACGGCTATGGCTACACCTTC. Amino acids: CASSPTGGDGYGYTF.

This clone has more than one count but fewer than ten. The chain couples TRBV6-2 or TRBV6-3 to TRBJ1-5, with 10 bases that match TRBD1. V shed 5 bases, J shed 6 bases, and the junction held 10 bases outside the gene matches. CDR1 is MNHEY, CDR2 SVGEGT, per germline. The CDR3 extends over 16 amino acids. Here the CDR3 reads CASSQITTGGLQPQHF. CDR3 DNA: TGTGCCAGCAGTCAGATTACGACAGGGGGCCTTCAGCCCCAGCATTTT.

The chain carries TRBV20-1 and TRBJ2-1; D gene unclear. The CDR3 has 11 amino acids. The germline V gene has CDR1 DFQATT and CDR2 SNEGSKA (reference sequence). The germline V and J ends were trimmed by 6 bases and 5 bases, with 8 bases remaining between them. The CDR3 DNA follows: TGCAGTGCCACCACGGACAATGAGCAGTTCTTC. Protein sequence: CSATTDNEQFF.

The V call is TRBV10-3, the J call TRBJ2-1; D perhaps matches TRBD2 (5 bases). The ends were cut back, 3 bases at V and 12 bases at J, with 18 bases in the middle. The germline V gene has CDR1 ENHRY and CDR2 SYGVKD. The CDR3 has 14 amino acids. CDR3 sequence reads: CAISEGLARVRQFF. The CDR3 nucleotides read TGTGCCATCAGTGAAGGGCTAGCCAGAGTTCGGCAGTTCTTC.

The V and J genes are TRBV6-1 and TRBJ2-7; TRBD2 agrees at 8 bases. Germline V gene data show CDR1 as MNHNS and CDR2 as SASEGT. The CDR3 is made up of 14 amino acids. After removal of 3 bases from V and 7 bases from J, the junction contained 8 bases not matched to a gene. The CDR3 here is CASSERGVPQEQYF. DNA of the CDR3: TGTGCCAGCAGTGAGCGGGGGGTCCCCCAGGAGCAGTACTTC.

V usage is TRBV23-1 and J usage is TRBJ2-7; perhaps TRBD2 as D (5 bases). Being an ORF, TRBV23-1 has a function that is uncertain. CDR3 size: 16 residues. Trimming removed 0 bases from V and 5 bases from J, with 17 bases in between. The CDR3 coding sequence is TGCGCCAGCAGTCAATCGTTGCGGGCGCGCTTCCACGAGCAGTACTTC. Translation gives CASSQSLRARFHEQYF.

As regards this clone: The same CDR3 is also encoded by other DNA sequences in this sample. The V and J genes are TRBV6-4 and TRBJ2-1; TRBD2 matches at 12 bases. Germline lookup yields CDR1 MRHNA and CDR2 SNTAGT. V lost 5 bases and J lost 4; bases outside the gene matches: 3. This CDR3 comprises 15 residues. The CDR3 bases are TGTGCCAGCAGTCCGCTAGCGGGGGGGTACAATGAGCAGTTCTTC. Protein product: CASSPLAGGYNEQFF.

This clone was observed a single time. The chain is built from TRBV25-1 and TRBJ2-4; D is ambiguous. The CDR3 loop spans 11 amino acids. Germline assignment: CDR1 MGHDK and CDR2 SYGVNS. V was clipped by 6 bases and J by 6 bases, with 6 bases between them. The chain's CDR3 is CASRELNIQYF. As DNA, the CDR3 is TGTGCCAGCAGAGAGTTAAACATTCAGTACTTC. The full variable domain, its missing parts supplied by reference TRBV25-1 and TRBJ2-4, is EADIYQTPRYLVIGTGKKITLECSQTMGHDKMYWYQQDPGMELHLIHYSYGVNSTEKGDLSSESTVSRIRTEHFPLTLESARPSHTSQYLCASRELNIQYFGAGTRLSVL.

The V and J genes are TRBV9 and TRBJ2-5, with D maybe TRBD2 (6 bases). The germline gives CDR1 SGDLS, CDR2 YYNGEE. V was pared by 4 bases and J by 9 bases, with 16 bases between. The CDR3 extends over 13 amino acids. CDR3 region: CASSPRASAAQYF. CDR3 DNA sequence: TGTGCCAGCAGCCCCCGGGCTAGCGCGGCCCAGTACTTC. The full variable domain, its missing parts supplied by reference TRBV9 and TRBJ2-5, is DSGVTQTPKHLITATGQRVTLRCSPRSGDLSVYWYQQSLDQGLQFLIQYYNGEERAKGNILERFSAQQFPDLHSELNLSSLELGDSALYFCASSPRASAAQYFGPGTRLLVL.

As to this clone: The same CDR3 also results from other DNA sequences found in this sample. J is TRBJ1-5 and V is TRBV7-2; no reliable D call. V was pared by 3 bases and J by 4 bases, with 4 bases between. The germline gives CDR1 SGHTA, CDR2 FQGNSA. The CDR3 covers 12 residues. CDR3 in DNA: TGTGCCAGCAGCTTTCAAAATCAGCCCCAGCATTTT. It yields the protein CASSFQNQPQHF.

The V and J genes are TRBV6-2 or TRBV6-3 and TRBJ1-2; weak D call: TRBD1 (6 bases). The CDR3 covers 14 residues. Germline V gives CDR1 MNHEY, CDR2 SVGEGT. V lost 4 bases and J lost 4, with 13 bases in between. CDR3 loop: CASSSRQAGYGYTF. The CDR3 DNA reads as TGTGCCAGCAGTTCCCGACAGGCTGGCTATGGCTACACCTTC.

The genes are TRBV5-4 and TRBJ2-3, with a tentative D call TRBD2 (6 bases). The CDR3 is 15 amino acids. The germline V and J ends were trimmed by 1 base and 3 bases, with 12 bases remaining between them. Germline-derived CDR1 and CDR2 are SGHNT and YYREEE (reference sequence). CDR3 nucleotide sequence: TGTGCCAGCAGCTTGTTCGGAGGGGCTACAGATACGCAGTATTTT. Protein: CASSLFGGATDTQYF.

V usage is TRBV7-9 and J usage is TRBJ2-1; 8 nucleotides line up with TRBD1. V was clipped by 5 bases and J by 13 bases; unmatched bases: 13. Germline V gene sequence: CDR1 SEHNR, CDR2 FQNEAQ (reference sequence). CDR3 size: 14 residues. The CDR3 spells CASSVPIQGAEQFF. The CDR3 bases are TGTGCCAGCAGCGTGCCGATTCAGGGGGCGGAACAGTTCTTC.

The V and J genes are TRBV5-8 and TRBJ1-5; TRBD1 aligns across 8 bases. The CDR3 is 12 amino acids. The ends lost 4 bases at V and 13 bases at J; junction bases unmatched: 7. The germline gives CDR1 SGHTS, CDR2 YDEGEE. The CDR3 sequence is CASSVGQATQHF. CDR3 sequence (DNA): TGTGCCAGCAGCGTGGGACAGGCTACACAGCATTTT. Combining the CDR3 with reference TRBV5-8 and TRBJ1-5 gives the whole variable domain EAGVTQSPTHLIKTRGQQATLRCSPISGHTSVYWYQQALGLGLQFLLWYDEGEERNRGNFPPRFSGRQFPNYSSELNVNALELEDSALYLCASSVGQATQHFGDGTRLSIL.

J is TRBJ2-2 and V is TRBV30; D gene unclear. The CDR3 totals 13 residues. V was pared by 0 bases and J by 5 bases, with 7 bases between. Per germline, CDR1 GTSNPN and CDR2 SVGIG (reference sequence). CDR3 sequence: CAWSVARTGELFF. DNA of the CDR3: TGTGCCTGGAGTGTAGCGAGGACCGGGGAGCTGTTTTTT.

V is TRBV14 and J is TRBJ1-5; the D is unclear. This CDR3 comprises 15 residues. Germline V gives CDR1 SGHDN, CDR2 FVKESK. Trimming removed 0 bases at V and 5 bases at J, with 11 bases between. CDR3 DNA sequence: TGTGCCAGCAGCCAAGATGCCGGGTTCCATCAGCCCCAGCATTTT. Its translation is CASSQDAGFHQPQHF.